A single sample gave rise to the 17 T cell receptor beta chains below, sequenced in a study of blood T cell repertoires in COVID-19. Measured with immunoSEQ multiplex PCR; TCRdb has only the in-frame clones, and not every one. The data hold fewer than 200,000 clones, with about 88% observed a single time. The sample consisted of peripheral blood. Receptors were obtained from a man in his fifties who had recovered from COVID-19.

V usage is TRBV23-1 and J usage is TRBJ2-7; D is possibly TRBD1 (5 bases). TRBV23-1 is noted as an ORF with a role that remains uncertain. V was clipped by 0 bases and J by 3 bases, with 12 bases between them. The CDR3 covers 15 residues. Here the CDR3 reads CASSQSQGLDYEQYF. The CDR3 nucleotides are TGCGCCAGCAGTCAATCGCAGGGCCTCGACTACGAGCAGTACTTC.

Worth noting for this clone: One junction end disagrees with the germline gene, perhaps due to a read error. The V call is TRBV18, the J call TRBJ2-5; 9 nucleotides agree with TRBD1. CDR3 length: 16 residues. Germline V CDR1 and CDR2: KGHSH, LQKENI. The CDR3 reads CASSPQGAAIQETQYF. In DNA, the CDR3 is TGTGCCAGCTCCCCACAGGGGGCGGCTATACAAGAGACCCAGTACTTC.

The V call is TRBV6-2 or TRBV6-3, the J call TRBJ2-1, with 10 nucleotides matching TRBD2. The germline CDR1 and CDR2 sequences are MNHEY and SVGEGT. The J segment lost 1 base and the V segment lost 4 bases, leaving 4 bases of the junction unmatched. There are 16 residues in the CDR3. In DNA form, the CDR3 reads TGTGCCAGCAGTTCCTCTAGCGGGGGTTCCTACAATGAGCAGTTCTTC. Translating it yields CASSSSSGGSYNEQFF.

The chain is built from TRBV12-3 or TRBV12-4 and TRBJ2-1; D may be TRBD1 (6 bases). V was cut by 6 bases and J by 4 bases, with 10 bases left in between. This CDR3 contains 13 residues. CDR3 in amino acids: CASRWTVYNEQFF. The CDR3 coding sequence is TGTGCCAGCAGATGGACAGTTTACAATGAGCAGTTCTTC.

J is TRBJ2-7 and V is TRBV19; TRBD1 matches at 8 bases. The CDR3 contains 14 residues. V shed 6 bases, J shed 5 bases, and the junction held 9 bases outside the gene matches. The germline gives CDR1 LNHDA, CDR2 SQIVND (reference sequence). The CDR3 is CASRSTGVGNEQYF. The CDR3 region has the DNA TGTGCCAGTAGATCGACAGGGGTTGGGAACGAGCAGTACTTC.

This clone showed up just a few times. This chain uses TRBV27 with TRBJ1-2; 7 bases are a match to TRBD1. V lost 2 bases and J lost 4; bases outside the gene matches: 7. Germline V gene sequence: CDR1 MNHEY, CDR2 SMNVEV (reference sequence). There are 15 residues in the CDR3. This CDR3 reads CASSLEGGAPYGYTF. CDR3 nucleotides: TGTGCCAGCAGTTTAGAAGGGGGCGCCCCCTATGGCTACACCTTC.

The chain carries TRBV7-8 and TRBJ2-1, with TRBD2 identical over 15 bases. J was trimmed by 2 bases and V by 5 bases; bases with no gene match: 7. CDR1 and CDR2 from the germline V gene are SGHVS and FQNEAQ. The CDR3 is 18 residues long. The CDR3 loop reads CASSPPGLAGGPYNEQFF. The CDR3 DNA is TGTGCCAGCAGCCCACCGGGACTAGCGGGAGGACCCTACAATGAGCAGTTCTTC.

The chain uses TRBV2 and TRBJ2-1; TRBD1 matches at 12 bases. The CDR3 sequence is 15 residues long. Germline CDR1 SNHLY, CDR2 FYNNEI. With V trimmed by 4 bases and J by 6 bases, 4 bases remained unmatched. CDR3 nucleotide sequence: TGTGCCAGCAGTGGCGGGACAGGGGGCGGCAATGAGCAGTTCTTC. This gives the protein CASSGGTGGGNEQFF.

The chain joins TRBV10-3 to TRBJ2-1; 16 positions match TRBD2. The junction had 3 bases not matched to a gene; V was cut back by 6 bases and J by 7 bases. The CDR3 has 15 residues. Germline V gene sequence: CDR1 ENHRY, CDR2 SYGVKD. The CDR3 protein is CAISGTSGGANEQFF. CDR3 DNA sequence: TGTGCCATCAGCGGGACTAGCGGGGGGGCGAATGAGCAGTTCTTC.

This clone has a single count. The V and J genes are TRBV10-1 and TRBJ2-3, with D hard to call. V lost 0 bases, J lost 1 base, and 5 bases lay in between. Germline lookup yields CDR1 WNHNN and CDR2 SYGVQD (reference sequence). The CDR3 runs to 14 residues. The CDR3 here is CASSESVGTDTQYF. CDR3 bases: TGCGCCAGCAGTGAGTCTGTCGGCACAGATACGCAGTATTTT.

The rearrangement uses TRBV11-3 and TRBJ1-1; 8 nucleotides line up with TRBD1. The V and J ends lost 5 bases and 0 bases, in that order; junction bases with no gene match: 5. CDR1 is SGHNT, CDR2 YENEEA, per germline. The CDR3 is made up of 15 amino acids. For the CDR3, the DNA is TGTGCCAGCAGCCCCCCGGACAGGGTGAACACTGAAGCTTTCTTT. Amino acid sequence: CASSPPDRVNTEAFF.

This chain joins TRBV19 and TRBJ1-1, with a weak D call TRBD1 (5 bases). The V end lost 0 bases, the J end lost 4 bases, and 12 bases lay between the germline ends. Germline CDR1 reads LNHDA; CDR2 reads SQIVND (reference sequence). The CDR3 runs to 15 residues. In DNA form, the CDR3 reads TGTGCCAGTAGTATAGATCCCGGGGGGAGCACTGAAGCTTTCTTT. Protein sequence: CASSIDPGGSTEAFF.

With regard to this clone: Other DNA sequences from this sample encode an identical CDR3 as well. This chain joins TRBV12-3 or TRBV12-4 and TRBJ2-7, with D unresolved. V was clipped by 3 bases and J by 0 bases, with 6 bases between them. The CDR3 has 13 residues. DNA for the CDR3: TGTGCCAGCAGTTTGGGCAGCTCCTACGAGCAGTACTTC. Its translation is CASSLGSSYEQYF.

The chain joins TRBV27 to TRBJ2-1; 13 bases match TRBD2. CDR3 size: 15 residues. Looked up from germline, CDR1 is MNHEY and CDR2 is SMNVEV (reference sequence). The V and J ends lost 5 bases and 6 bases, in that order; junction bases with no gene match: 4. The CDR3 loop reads CASSPGTSGTNEQFF. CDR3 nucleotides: TGTGCCAGCAGTCCCGGGACTAGCGGGACCAATGAGCAGTTCTTC.

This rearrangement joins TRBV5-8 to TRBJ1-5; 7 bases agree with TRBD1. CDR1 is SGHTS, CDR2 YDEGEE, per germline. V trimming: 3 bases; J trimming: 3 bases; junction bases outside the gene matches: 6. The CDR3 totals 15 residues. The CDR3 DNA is TGTGCCAGCAGCTCGGGACAGAAAGTCAATCAGCCCCAGCATTTT. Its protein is CASSSGQKVNQPQHF. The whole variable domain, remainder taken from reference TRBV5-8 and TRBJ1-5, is EAGVTQSPTHLIKTRGQQATLRCSPISGHTSVYWYQQALGLGLQFLLWYDEGEERNRGNFPPRFSGRQFPNYSSELNVNALELEDSALYLCASSSGQKVNQPQHFGDGTRLSIL.

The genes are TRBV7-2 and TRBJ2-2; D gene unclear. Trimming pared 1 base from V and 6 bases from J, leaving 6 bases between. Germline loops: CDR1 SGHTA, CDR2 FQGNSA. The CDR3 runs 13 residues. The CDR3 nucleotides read TGTGCCAGCAGCTTAGTGGCCGCCGGGGAGCTGTTTTTT. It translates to CASSLVAAGELFF.

The CDR3 spells CASSYSGGGYVGNIQYF. The CDR3 bases are TGTGCCAGCAGTTACTCGGGGGGGGGCTACGTTGGAAACATTCAGTACTTC. The V gene is TRBV6-2 or TRBV6-3, the J gene TRBJ2-4, with a possible D match to TRBD2 (7 bases). The germline V and J ends were trimmed by 0 bases and 6 bases, with 18 bases remaining between them. CDR1 and CDR2 (germline): MNHEY, SVGEGT. CDR3 length equals 17 residues.